The T cell receptor (beta chain) under discussion was sequenced for a study of early T cells in non-severe SARS-CoV-2 infection. Individually, cDNA molecules had unique molecular identifiers attached to them. TCRdb passed the 5' RACE reads through MiXCR, listing each CDR3 protein once. The sample holds roughly 90,000 distinct CDR3 sequences; approximately 15% are singletons and the top ten take around 0.58%. V lost 6 bases, J lost 6 bases, and 14 bases stayed unmatched. CDR1 MNHEY and CDR2 SVGAGI come from the germline V gene. The CDR3 runs 17 residues. The receptor's source is an adult who was a healthcare worker with PCR-confirmed SARS-CoV-2 infection or an uninfected control (not recorded which). The sequencing sample was made of whole blood. V and J are TRBV6-5 and TRBJ2-2, with 9 positions matching TRBD1. CDR3 in DNA: TGTGCCAGCAGGTCATCTCTAACAGGGGGCAGGGCCGGGGAGCTGTTTTTT. This encodes CASRSSLTGGRAGELFF.